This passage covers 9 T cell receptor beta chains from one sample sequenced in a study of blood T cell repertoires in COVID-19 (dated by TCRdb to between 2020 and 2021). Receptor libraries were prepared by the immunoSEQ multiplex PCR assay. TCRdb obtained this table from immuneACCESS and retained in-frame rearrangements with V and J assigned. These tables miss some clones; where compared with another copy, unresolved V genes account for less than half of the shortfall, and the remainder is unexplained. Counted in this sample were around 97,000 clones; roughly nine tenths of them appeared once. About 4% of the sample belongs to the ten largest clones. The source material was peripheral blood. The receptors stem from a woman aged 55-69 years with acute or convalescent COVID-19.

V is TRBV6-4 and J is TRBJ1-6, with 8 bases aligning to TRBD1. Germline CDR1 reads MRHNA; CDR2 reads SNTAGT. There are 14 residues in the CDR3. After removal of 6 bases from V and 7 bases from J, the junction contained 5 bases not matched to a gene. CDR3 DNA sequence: TGTGCCAGCAGACAGGGGGGCTACAATTCACCCCTCCACTTT. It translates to CASRQGGYNSPLHF.

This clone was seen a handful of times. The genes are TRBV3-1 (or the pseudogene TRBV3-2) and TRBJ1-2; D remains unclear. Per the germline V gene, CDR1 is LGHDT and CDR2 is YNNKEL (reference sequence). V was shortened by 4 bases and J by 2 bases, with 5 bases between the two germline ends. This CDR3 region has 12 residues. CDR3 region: CASSRRNYGYTF. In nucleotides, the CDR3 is TGTGCCAGCAGCCGCCGGAACTATGGCTACACCTTC.

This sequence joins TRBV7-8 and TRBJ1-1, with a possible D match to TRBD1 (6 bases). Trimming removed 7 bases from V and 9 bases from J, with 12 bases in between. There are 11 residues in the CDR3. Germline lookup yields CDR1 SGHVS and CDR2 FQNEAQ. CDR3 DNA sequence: TGTGCCAGCAAGGCGGACAGTCAAGCTTTCTTT. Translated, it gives CASKADSQAFF.

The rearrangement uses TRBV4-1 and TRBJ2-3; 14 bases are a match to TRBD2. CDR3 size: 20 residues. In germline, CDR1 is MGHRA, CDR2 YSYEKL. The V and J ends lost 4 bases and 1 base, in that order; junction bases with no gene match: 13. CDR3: CASSPWTGTSGRKGTDTQYF. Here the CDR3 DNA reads TGCGCCAGCAGCCCCTGGACCGGGACTAGCGGGAGAAAGGGCACAGATACGCAGTATTTT.

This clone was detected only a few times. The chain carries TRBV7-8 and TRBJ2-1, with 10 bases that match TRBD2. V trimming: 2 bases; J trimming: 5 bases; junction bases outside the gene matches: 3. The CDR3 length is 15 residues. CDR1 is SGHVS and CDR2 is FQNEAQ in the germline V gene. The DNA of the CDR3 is TGTGCCAGCAGCTTATCTAGCGGGAGCCACAATGAGCAGTTCTTC. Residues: CASSLSSGSHNEQFF.

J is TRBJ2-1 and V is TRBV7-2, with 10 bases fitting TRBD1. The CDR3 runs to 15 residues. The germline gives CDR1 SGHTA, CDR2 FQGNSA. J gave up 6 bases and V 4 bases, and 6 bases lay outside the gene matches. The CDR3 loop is CASSSDRGFSNEQFF. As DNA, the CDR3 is TGTGCCAGCAGCTCGGACAGGGGGTTTTCCAATGAGCAGTTCTTC.

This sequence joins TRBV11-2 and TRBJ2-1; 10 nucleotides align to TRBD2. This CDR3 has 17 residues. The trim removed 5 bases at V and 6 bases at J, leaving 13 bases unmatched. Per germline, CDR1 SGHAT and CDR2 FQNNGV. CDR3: CASSPLPPGLAANEQFF. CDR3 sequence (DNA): TGTGCCAGCAGCCCCCTCCCCCCAGGACTAGCGGCCAATGAGCAGTTCTTC.

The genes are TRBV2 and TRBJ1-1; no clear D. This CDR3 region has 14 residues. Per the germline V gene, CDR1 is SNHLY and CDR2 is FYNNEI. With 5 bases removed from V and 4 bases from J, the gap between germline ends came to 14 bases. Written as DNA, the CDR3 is TGTGCCAGCAGTCGAGACTCGGCGGGCACTGAAGCTTTCTTT. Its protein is CASSRDSAGTEAFF.

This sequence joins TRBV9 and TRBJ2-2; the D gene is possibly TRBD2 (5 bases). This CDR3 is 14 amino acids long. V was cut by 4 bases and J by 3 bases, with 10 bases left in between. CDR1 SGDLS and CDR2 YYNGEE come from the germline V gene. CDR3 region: CASSPRTDTGELFF. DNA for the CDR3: TGTGCCAGCAGCCCCCGGACTGACACCGGGGAGCTGTTTTTT. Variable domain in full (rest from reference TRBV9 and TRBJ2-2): DSGVTQTPKHLITATGQRVTLRCSPRSGDLSVYWYQQSLDQGLQFLIQYYNGEERAKGNILERFSAQQFPDLHSELNLSSLELGDSALYFCASSPRTDTGELFFGEGSRLTVL.